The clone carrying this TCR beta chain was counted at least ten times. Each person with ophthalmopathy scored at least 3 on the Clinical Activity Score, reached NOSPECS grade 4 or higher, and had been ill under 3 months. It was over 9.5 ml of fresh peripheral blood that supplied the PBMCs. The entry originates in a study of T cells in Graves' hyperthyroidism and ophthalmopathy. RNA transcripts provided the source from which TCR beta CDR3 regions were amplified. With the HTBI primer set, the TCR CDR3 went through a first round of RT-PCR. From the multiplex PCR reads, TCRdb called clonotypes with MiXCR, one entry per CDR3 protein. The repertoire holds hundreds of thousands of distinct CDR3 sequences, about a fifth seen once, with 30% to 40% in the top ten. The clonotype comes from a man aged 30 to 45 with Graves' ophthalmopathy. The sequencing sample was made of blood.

The CDR3 region has the DNA TGCAGTGCTAGAGGAGGACAGTCGAGGAACACTGAAGCTTTCTTT. Its translation: CSARGGQSRNTEAFF. The chain employs TRBV20-1 and TRBJ1-1; D possibly corresponds to TRBD1 (6 bases). The germline V and J ends were trimmed by 1 base and 1 base, with 13 bases remaining between them. From germline, CDR1 is DFQATT and CDR2 SNEGSKA (reference sequence). The CDR3 contains 15 residues.